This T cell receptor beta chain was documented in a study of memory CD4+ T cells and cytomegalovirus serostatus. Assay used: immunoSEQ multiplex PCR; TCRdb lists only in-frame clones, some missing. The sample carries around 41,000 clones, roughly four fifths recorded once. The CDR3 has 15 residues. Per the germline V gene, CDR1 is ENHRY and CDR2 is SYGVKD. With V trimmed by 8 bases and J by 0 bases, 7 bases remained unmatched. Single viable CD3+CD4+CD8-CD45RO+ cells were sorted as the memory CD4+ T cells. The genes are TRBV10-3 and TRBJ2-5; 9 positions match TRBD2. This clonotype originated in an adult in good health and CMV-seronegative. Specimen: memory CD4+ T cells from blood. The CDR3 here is CAIQGAGGNQETQYF. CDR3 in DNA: TGTGCCATCCAGGGAGCGGGAGGAAACCAAGAGACCCAGTACTTC.